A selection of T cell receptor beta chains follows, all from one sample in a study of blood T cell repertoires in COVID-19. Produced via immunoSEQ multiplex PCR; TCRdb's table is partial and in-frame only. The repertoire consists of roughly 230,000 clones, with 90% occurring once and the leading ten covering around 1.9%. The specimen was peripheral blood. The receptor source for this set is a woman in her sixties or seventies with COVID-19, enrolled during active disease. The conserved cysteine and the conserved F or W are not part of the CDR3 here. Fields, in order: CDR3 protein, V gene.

CDR3: ASSLDSPSGGTDTQY; V: TRBV5-1
CDR3: ASSPPSGDYYEQY; V: TRBV7-9
CDR3: ASSQGGSSYEQY; V: TRBV4-1
CDR3: ASSTNRDRVSPDQPQH; V: TRBV6-2/TRBV6-3
CDR3: ASSEGQGRQPQH; V: TRBV2
CDR3: ASSLVVPDTQY; V: TRBV7-2
CDR3: ASSSSTGTHYGYT; V: TRBV5-1
CDR3: ASSITGVGYGYT; V: TRBV19
CDR3: ASSPTGQVSQETQY; V: TRBV5-5
CDR3: ASSFQNSPLH; V: TRBV7-9
CDR3: ASSQDLAGRVHGYT; V: TRBV3-1/TRBV3-2
CDR3: ASSPGGGSANYGYT; V: TRBV5-1
CDR3: ASSFTLVTGGHGELF; V: TRBV11-2
CDR3: ASSGHRSSYEQY; V: TRBV7-9
CDR3: ASSQSRVGGEAF; V: TRBV4-3
CDR3: ASSPRTATNEKLF; V: TRBV18
CDR3: ASSRGGGTDTQY; V: TRBV6-2/TRBV6-3
CDR3: ASGRSGYEQY; V: TRBV6-2/TRBV6-3
CDR3: ASSKGAYEQY; V: TRBV5-5
CDR3: ASSLRGEKLF; V: TRBV27
CDR3: ASSQDLSTEAF; V: TRBV3-1/TRBV3-2
CDR3: ASSLDSRDTEAF; V: TRBV11-3
CDR3: ASSKSAGEENTIY; V: TRBV21-1
CDR3: AWSVQQIDGYT; V: TRBV30
CDR3: ASSAEYRGNRGNQPQH; V: TRBV7-2
CDR3: ASSSAPKGQGEWRNTIY; V: TRBV7-8
CDR3: ASSQRPRGNYGYT; V: TRBV4-3
CDR3: ASSMGVAGGIEAF; V: TRBV19
CDR3: ASSFGGSSYEQY; V: TRBV7-3
CDR3: AIREGQGGNTIY; V: TRBV10-3
CDR3: ASSTGQNTGELF; V: TRBV5-1
CDR3: ASSTGGGYNEQF; V: TRBV27
CDR3: ASSLMAETDTQY; V: TRBV7-6
CDR3: SATDRAGYT; V: TRBV20-1
CDR3: AITKTGGNSPLH; V: TRBV10-3
CDR3: ASSVRGAAGGYNEQF; V: TRBV11-2
CDR3: SVQTPNTEAF; V: TRBV29-1
CDR3: ASSPQTGGRDGYT; V: TRBV5-1
CDR3: ASNPLTQGAGELF; V: TRBV5-8
CDR3: ASSLGTQNTEAF; V: TRBV18
CDR3: ASSYPSDSSNEKLF; V: TRBV6-6
CDR3: ASMGGPGNQPQH; V: TRBV6-5
CDR3: ASSLPGVVGYT; V: TRBV5-6
CDR3: ASSRTVQETQY; V: TRBV2
CDR3: ATSLGGGAYIGGYT; V: TRBV15
CDR3: ASSLGIGVTGDTQY; V: TRBV7-2
CDR3: ASSLSASNTEAF; V: TRBV5-1
CDR3: ASSRDRLYNEQF; V: TRBV6-5
CDR3: ASSQVRQGGTQY; V: TRBV3-1/TRBV3-2
CDR3: ASSSAGGRTEAF; V: TRBV5-8
CDR3: ASSAPGQVLSYT; V: TRBV7-2
CDR3: ASSESPGVDEKLF; V: TRBV2
CDR3: ASSPGQGAYEQY; V: TRBV19
CDR3: ASSLEREAAGYT; V: TRBV7-2
CDR3: ASSQDAGVNSPLH; V: TRBV4-2
CDR3: ASSETGGGQETQY; V: TRBV5-1
CDR3: ASSDRFPPSGANVLT; V: TRBV6-2/TRBV6-3